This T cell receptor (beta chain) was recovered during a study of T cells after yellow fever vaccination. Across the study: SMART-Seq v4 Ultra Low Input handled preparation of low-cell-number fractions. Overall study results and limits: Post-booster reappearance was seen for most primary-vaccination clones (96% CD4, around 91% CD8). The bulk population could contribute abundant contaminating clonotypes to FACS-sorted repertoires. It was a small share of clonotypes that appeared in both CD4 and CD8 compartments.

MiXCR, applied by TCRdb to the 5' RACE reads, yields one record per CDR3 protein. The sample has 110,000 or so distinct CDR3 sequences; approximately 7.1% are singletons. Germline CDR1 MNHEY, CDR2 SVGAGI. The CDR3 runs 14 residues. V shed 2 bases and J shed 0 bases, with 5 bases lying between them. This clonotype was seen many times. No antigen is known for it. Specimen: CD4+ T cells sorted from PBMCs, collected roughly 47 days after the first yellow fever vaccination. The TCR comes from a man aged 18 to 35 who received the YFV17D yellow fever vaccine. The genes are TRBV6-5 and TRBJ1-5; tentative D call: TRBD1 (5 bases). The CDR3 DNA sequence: TGTGCCAGCAGTTACCAGGGTAGCAATCAGCCCCAGCATTTT. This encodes CASSYQGSNQPQHF.